Listed here are 27 T cell receptor beta chains from one sample, sequenced in a study of radiotherapy plus CTLA-4 blockade in lung cancer. Produced via immunoSEQ multiplex PCR; TCRdb's table is partial and in-frame only. The profile shows 40,000 to 55,000 clones, approximately 86% of them singletons. This specimen consisted of peripheral blood, obtained from a patient treated with radiotherapy plus ipilimumab. The receptor set was obtained from a human donor with non-small cell lung cancer that progressed on radiotherapy plus ipilimumab. Some clones in this sample may be carry-over from other donors' samples.

The V call is TRBV11-2, the J call TRBJ1-2, with D possibly being TRBD1 (6 bases). CDR1 and CDR2 from the germline V gene are SGHAT and FQNNGV. The CDR3 has 14 amino acids. The V end lost 2 bases, the J end lost 2 bases, and 9 bases lay between the germline ends. The CDR3 sequence is CASSLSDSNYGYTF. CDR3 bases: TGTGCCAGCAGCTTATCGGACAGCAACTATGGCTACACCTTC. Combining the CDR3 with reference TRBV11-2 and TRBJ1-2 gives the whole variable domain EAGVAQSPRYKIIEKRQSVAFWCNPISGHATLYWYQQILGQGPKLLIQFQNNGVVDDSQLPKDRFSAERLKGVDSTLKIQPAKLEDSAVYLCASSLSDSNYGYTFGSGTRLTVV.

The rearrangement links TRBV5-1 to TRBJ2-3; D is possibly TRBD2 (5 bases). The CDR3 extends over 17 amino acids. Trimming stripped 1 base from V and 3 bases from J, with 18 bases between. Germline V gene sequence: CDR1 SGHRS, CDR2 YFSETQ. The CDR3 DNA follows: TGCGCCAGCAGCTTGTCCCCCGGCTACCGGGATACAGATACGCAGTATTTT. The encoded protein is CASSLSPGYRDTDTQYF.

The chain combines TRBV10-3 with TRBJ2-1; possible D gene TRBD2, 5 bases. Germline V gives CDR1 ENHRY, CDR2 SYGVKD. CDR3 size: 12 residues. V lost 6 bases and J 9 bases, leaving 12 bases between the germline ends. CDR3 DNA sequence: TGTGCCATCAGGAGAACAGAGGGTGAGCAGTTCTTC. Translating it yields CAIRRTEGEQFF.

V usage is TRBV14 and J usage is TRBJ2-3, with 10 nucleotides matching TRBD1. Germline assignment: CDR1 SGHDN and CDR2 FVKESK. Trimming took 2 bases from V and 2 from J; bases not matched to a gene: 10. The CDR3 is 18 residues long. The CDR3 spells CASSQTYRDRGHTDTQYF. The CDR3 region has the DNA TGTGCCAGCAGCCAAACCTACCGGGACAGGGGCCACACAGATACGCAGTATTTT.

This clone came up a few times. V is TRBV6-6 and J is TRBJ2-7; TRBD2 agrees at 12 bases. The CDR3 is made up of 16 amino acids. Trimming took 5 bases from V and 9 from J; bases not matched to a gene: 14. Germline CDR1 reads MNHNY; CDR2 reads SVGAGI (reference sequence). The CDR3 DNA is TGTGCCAGCAGTCAAATGAGGACTAGCGGGGCCCGTAGGCAGTACTTC. This translates into CASSQMRTSGARRQYF.

The chain recombines TRBV19 with TRBJ2-6; D is unresolved. Trimming removed 7 bases from V and 0 bases from J, with 10 bases in between. CDR3 length: 15 residues. Looked up from germline, CDR1 is LNHDA and CDR2 is SQIVND (reference sequence). The CDR3 here is CASTTYDSGANVLTF. DNA for the CDR3: TGTGCCAGTACTACCTATGACTCTGGGGCCAACGTCCTGACTTTC.

V is TRBV11-2 and J is TRBJ2-7, with TRBD2 matching 13 bases. Losses at the gene ends were 3 bases for V and 3 bases for J; bases not matched to a gene: 2. The CDR3 runs 15 residues. The germline CDR1 and CDR2 sequences are SGHAT and FQNNGV. DNA for the CDR3: TGTGCCAGCAGCTTGGGACTAGCGGGGAACTACGAGCAGTACTTC. Amino acid sequence: CASSLGLAGNYEQYF. Full variable domain (rest looked up from reference TRBV11-2 and TRBJ2-7): EAGVAQSPRYKIIEKRQSVAFWCNPISGHATLYWYQQILGQGPKLLIQFQNNGVVDDSQLPKDRFSAERLKGVDSTLKIQPAKLEDSAVYLCASSLGLAGNYEQYFGPGTRLTVT.

This clone occurred once. The CDR3, as DNA: TGTGCCAGTAGTAAGACAGTGGATCAGCCCCAGCATTTT. It specifies CASSKTVDQPQHF. This sequence joins TRBV19 and TRBJ1-5; tentatively, D is TRBD1 (5 bases). V lost 4 bases and J lost 5, with 9 bases in between. The CDR3 loop spans 13 amino acids. Germline values: CDR1 LNHDA, CDR2 SQIVND (reference sequence).

V and J are TRBV27 and TRBJ2-1; 12 bases are shared with TRBD1. Germline V gene sequence: CDR1 MNHEY, CDR2 SMNVEV (reference sequence). The CDR3 is 15 amino acids. J lost 7 bases, V lost 8 bases, and 9 bases had no gene match. The CDR3 sequence: CASAMGGQGANEQFF. The CDR3 coding sequence is TGTGCCAGCGCCATGGGGGGACAGGGGGCGAATGAGCAGTTCTTC.

Comments on this clone: A junction end diverges from the germline sequence, so it may reflect a read error. The V gene is TRBV7-2, the J gene TRBJ2-7, with 7 bases that match TRBD1. The CDR3 sequence is 14 residues long. Germline V gene lookup returns CDR1 SGHTA and CDR2 FQGNSA. DNA of the CDR3: TGTGCCAGCAGCTTAGAAAGGGGGCTCTACAAGCAGTACTTC. Protein product: CASSLERGLYKQYF.

The chain carries TRBV5-1 and TRBJ1-1; D may be TRBD1 (5 bases). The CDR3 runs to 16 residues. V lost 0 bases and J 3 bases, leaving 15 bases between the germline ends. Germline V gene sequence: CDR1 SGHRS, CDR2 YFSETQ. CDR3 nucleotides: TGCGCCAGCAGCTTGGTTATGTGGGGGGAAGACACTGAAGCTTTCTTT. It specifies CASSLVMWGEDTEAFF. The complete variable domain, with remaining parts taken from reference TRBV5-1 and TRBJ1-1, reads KAGVTQTPRYLIKTRGQQVTLSCSPISGHRSVSWYQQTPGQGLQFLFEYFSETQRNKGNFPGRFSGRQFSNSRSEMNVSTLELGDSALYLCASSLVMWGEDTEAFFGQGTRLTVV.

The chain carries TRBV15 and TRBJ2-2, with D perhaps matching TRBD2 (6 bases). Germline CDR1 and CDR2: LNHNV and YYDKDF (reference sequence). The CDR3 has 20 amino acids. Trimming left V 0 bases short and J 0 bases short, with 20 bases between. CDR3 nucleotides: TGTGCCACCAGCAGAGATAGGGGCAGGGCGGGGTCCGCGAACACCGGGGAGCTGTTTTTT. It specifies CATSRDRGRAGSANTGELFF.

This clone showed up just once. This chain joins TRBV7-9 and TRBJ2-2; maybe TRBD1 (5 bases). Per the germline V gene, CDR1 is SEHNR and CDR2 is FQNEAQ (reference sequence). Trimming cost V 2 bases and J 5 bases, with 9 bases left between them. The CDR3 has 14 amino acids. The CDR3 sequence is CASSLFSGTGELFF. The DNA for the CDR3 is TGTGCCAGCAGCTTATTTTCAGGGACCGGGGAGCTGTTTTTT.

This chain connects TRBV7-8 to TRBJ1-1; perhaps TRBD1 as D (6 bases). Germline CDR1 reads SGHVS; CDR2 reads FQNEAQ. Trimming removed 0 bases from V and 3 bases from J, with 8 bases in between. CDR3 length equals 14 residues. The CDR3 sequence: CASSLAPGDTEAFF. The CDR3 bases are TGTGCCAGCAGCTTAGCTCCAGGGGACACTGAAGCTTTCTTT.

The chain employs TRBV9 and TRBJ2-7; maybe TRBD1 (7 bases). CDR1 is SGDLS, CDR2 YYNGEE, per germline. This CDR3 region has 15 residues. The V end was cut by 4 bases, the J end by 4 bases, with 18 bases between. CDR3 residues: CASSPGAGGSYEQYF. DNA of the CDR3: TGTGCCAGCAGCCCGGGGGCAGGGGGTTCGTACGAGCAGTACTTC.

The chain combines TRBV5-1 with TRBJ1-5, with no clear D. Trimming stripped 0 bases from V and 1 base from J, with 11 bases between. Germline V gene sequence: CDR1 SGHRS, CDR2 YFSETQ. CDR3 length equals 16 residues. Here the CDR3 reads CASSLEREGSNQPQHF. DNA of the CDR3: TGCGCCAGCAGCTTGGAGAGGGAAGGGAGCAATCAGCCCCAGCATTTT.

The V call is TRBV29-1, the J call TRBJ2-1, with 8 bases that match TRBD2. V lost 7 bases and J lost 9; bases outside the gene matches: 14. The CDR3 consists of 14 residues. Germline-derived CDR1 and CDR2 are SQVTM and ANQGSEA. CDR3 DNA sequence: TGCAGCGCTGAGAGCGCGGGGGGTTGGGGTGAGCAGTTCTTC. Its protein product is CSAESAGGWGEQFF.

The V call is TRBV4-3, the J call TRBJ2-1; TRBD2 aligns across 11 bases. V dropped 0 bases and J dropped 14; count of bases not matched to a gene: 3. CDR3 length: 13 amino acids. Germline V gene sequence: CDR1 LGHNA, CDR2 YSLEER. In DNA form, the CDR3 reads TGCGCCAGCAGCCAAGATAGTAGCGGGAGGGAGTTCTTC. This sequence encodes CASSQDSSGREFF.

The chain carries TRBV25-1 and TRBJ1-1, with no clear D. With 1 base removed from V and 1 base from J, the gap between germline ends came to 10 bases. Germline V gene sequence: CDR1 MGHDK, CDR2 SYGVNS. This CDR3 comprises 15 residues. The CDR3 loop reads CASSESSAGNTEAFF. The DNA for the CDR3 is TGTGCCAGCAGTGAATCGTCGGCGGGGAACACTGAAGCTTTCTTT.

This clone was seen only once. V usage is TRBV11-3 and J usage is TRBJ2-2, with TRBD2 identical over 8 bases. From germline, CDR1 is SGHNT and CDR2 YENEEA. The CDR3 contains 15 residues. With V trimmed by 3 bases and J by 7 bases, 7 bases remained unmatched. This CDR3 reads CASSFRGRGGGELFF. The CDR3 DNA follows: TGTGCCAGCAGCTTTCGAGGCCGGGGGGGCGGGGAGCTGTTTTTT. Full variable domain (missing parts from reference TRBV11-3 and TRBJ2-2): EAGVVQSPRYKIIEKKQPVAFWCNPISGHNTLYWYLQNLGQGPELLIRYENEEAVDDSQLPKDRFSAERLKGVDSTLKIQPAELGDSAVYLCASSFRGRGGGELFFGEGSRLTVL.

V and J are TRBV19 and TRBJ2-5; D is possibly TRBD1 (5 bases). The CDR3 is 14 amino acids. Germline V gene data show CDR1 as LNHDA and CDR2 as SQIVND (reference sequence). The V end was cut by 3 bases, the J end by 5 bases, with 13 bases between. In DNA, the CDR3 is TGTGCCAGTAGTATTGGGGCCGGAGAGGAGACCCAGTACTTC. It translates to CASSIGAGEETQYF.

The chain carries TRBV9 and TRBJ2-2; D is perhaps TRBD1 (6 bases). The CDR3 is 17 residues long. Trimming cost V 4 bases and J 4 bases, with 20 bases left between them. The germline V gene has CDR1 SGDLS and CDR2 YYNGEE. CDR3 in DNA: TGTGCCAGCAGCCCGCGAGGTGGGGGCGCGGGCACCGGGGAGCTGTTTTTT. Its protein product is CASSPRGGGAGTGELFF.

This clone was counted a few times. The rearrangement uses TRBV7-3 and TRBJ2-7; the match to TRBD2 covers 9 bases. The J segment lost 5 bases and the V segment lost 2 bases, leaving 10 bases of the junction unmatched. Germline V CDR1 and CDR2: SGHTA, FQGTGA. The CDR3 length is 16 residues. CDR3 nucleotides: TGTGCCAGCAGCTTAGGTATGGGGGCGGGGGGGCACGAGCAGTACTTC. Its translation: CASSLGMGAGGHEQYF.

The CDR3 spells CASRLSADTQYF. The CDR3 DNA follows: TGCGCCAGTCGCTTGTCGGCAGATACGCAGTATTTT. This rearrangement joins TRBV5-1 to TRBJ2-3; D uncertain. The CDR3 contains 12 residues. The germline V gene encodes CDR1 SGHRS and CDR2 YFSETQ. V lost 8 bases and J 4 bases, leaving 11 bases between the germline ends.

The gene calls are TRBV7-2 and TRBJ1-2, with D perhaps TRBD1 (5 bases). V was cut by 5 bases and J by 4 bases, with 17 bases left in between. Per the germline V gene, CDR1 is SGHTA and CDR2 is FQGNSA. This CDR3 region has 15 residues. The CDR3 protein is CASSPLGGGIYGYTF. The CDR3 DNA sequence: TGTGCCAGCAGCCCGCTGGGGGGGGGAATCTATGGCTACACCTTC.

The chain couples TRBV7-6 to TRBJ2-1, with a possible D match to TRBD2 (5 bases). This CDR3 comprises 15 residues. V shed 5 bases and J shed 2 bases, with 13 bases lying between them. Germline lookup yields CDR1 SGHVS and CDR2 FNYEAQ. The CDR3 here is CASSPLGGPYNEQFF. The CDR3 DNA sequence: TGTGCCAGCAGCCCACTAGGAGGACCCTACAATGAGCAGTTCTTC.

This chain uses TRBV28 with TRBJ1-3; 8 bases are shared with TRBD1. The CDR3 runs 15 residues. Trimming removed 7 bases from V and 1 base from J; junction bases left unmatched: 6. CDR1 MDHEN and CDR2 SYDVKM come from the germline V gene. The CDR3 DNA reads as TGTGCCAGCAAATTAGACAGGGGATCTGGAAACACCATATATTTT. This encodes CASKLDRGSGNTIYF.